This T cell receptor beta chain was recovered during a study of graft-versus-host responses after intestinal transplantation. Overall study: Transplantation in recipients was multivisceral, liver-intestinal, or isolated intestinal. Recipients were all induced with anti-thymocyte globulin, then given tacrolimus and steroids for around three years.

Study results and limitations: An association linked early post-transplant HvG declines with peak circulating GvH clone levels.

Remarks on this clone: The target antigen is unknown.

Sequenced by immunoSEQ multiplex PCR; TCRdb stores in-frame clones only, minus some. Found here are about 93,000 clones, 85% to 95% of them singletons; the top ten hold less than 0.6%. CDR3 length: 14 amino acids. The trim removed 1 base at V and 8 bases at J, leaving 7 bases unmatched. Germline CDR1 SQVTM, CDR2 ANQGSEA. The material sequenced was unstimulated CD8+ T cells sorted from spleen or lymph node cells, taken before intestinal transplant. The chain uses TRBV29-1 and TRBJ1-2, with 10 bases matching TRBD1. This clonotype was sampled from a human donor who received an intestinal transplant. The CDR3 loop reads CSVEGQGASRGYTF. In nucleotides, the CDR3 is TGCAGCGTTGAAGGACAGGGGGCTTCTAGGGGCTACACCTTC.